This T cell receptor beta chain was captured by sequencing in a study of T-cell memory formation after mild COVID-19. Across the study: Largely, the TCR clusters proved donor specific. Points from the study as a whole: There was no confirmation that second-wave clones peaking on day 37 were SARS-CoV-2 specific. Largely, contracting CD4+ clones fell within CM and EM, and contracting CD8+ clones within EMRA.

Details on this clonotype: Its antigen is still unknown.

TCR alpha and TCR beta cDNA libraries carrying sample barcodes and UMIs were produced by 5'RACE using constant-segment primers. TCRdb reprocessed the 5' RACE reads with MiXCR, giving one entry per CDR3 protein. The table includes some 190,000 distinct CDR3 sequences, 16% detected once. CDR3 size: 12 residues. Germline values: CDR1 SGHRS, CDR2 YFSETQ. Trimming left V 7 bases short and J 5 bases short, with 12 bases between. The genes are TRBV5-1 and TRBJ2-5; possible D gene TRBD2, 6 bases. This receptor was obtained from an adult woman who had mild COVID-19 (a few samples of this study predate the infection). Cell type and time point are not known. Sequencing was carried out using PBMCs or a T cell subset sorted from them (not recorded which). CDR3 sequence (DNA): TGCGCCAGCGAGTGGCGGGATGAGACCCAGTACTTC. Its translation is CASEWRDETQYF.